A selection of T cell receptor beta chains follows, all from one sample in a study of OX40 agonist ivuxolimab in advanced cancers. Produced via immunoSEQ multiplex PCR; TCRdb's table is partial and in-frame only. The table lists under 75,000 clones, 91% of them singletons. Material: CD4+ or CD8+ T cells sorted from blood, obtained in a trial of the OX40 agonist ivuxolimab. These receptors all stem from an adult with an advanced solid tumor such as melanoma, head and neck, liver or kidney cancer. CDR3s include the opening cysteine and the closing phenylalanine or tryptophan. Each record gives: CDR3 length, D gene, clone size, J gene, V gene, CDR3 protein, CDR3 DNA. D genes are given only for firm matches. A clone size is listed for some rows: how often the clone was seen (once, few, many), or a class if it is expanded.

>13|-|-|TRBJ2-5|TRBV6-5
CASSLQYQETQYF
TGTGCCAGCAGCCTCCAGTACCAAGAGACCCAGTACTTC
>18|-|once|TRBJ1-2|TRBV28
CASSTTSLRTGGNYGYTF
TGTGCCAGCAGTACTACGAGCCTCAGGACGGGCGGTAACTATGGCTACACCTTC
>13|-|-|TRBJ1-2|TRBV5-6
CASSLTFPYGYTF
TGTGCCAGCAGCTTGACCTTCCCCTATGGCTACACCTTC
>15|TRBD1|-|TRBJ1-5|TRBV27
CASSSLGTGVQPQHF
TGTGCCAGCAGTTCCTTGGGGACAGGGGTTCAGCCCCAGCATTTT
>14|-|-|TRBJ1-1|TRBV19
CASSLGQGNTEAFF
TGTGCCAGTAGTCTAGGTCAGGGGAACACTGAAGCTTTCTTT
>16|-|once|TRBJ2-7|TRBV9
CASSVGGDPATYEQYF
TGTGCCAGCAGCGTAGGAGGTGACCCCGCAACCTACGAGCAGTACTTC
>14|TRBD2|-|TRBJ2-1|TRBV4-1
CASSQGTSGSEQFF
TGCGCCAGCAGCCAAGGAACTAGCGGGAGTGAGCAGTTCTTC
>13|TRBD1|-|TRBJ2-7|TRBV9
CASSVAPGQAMYF
TGTGCCAGCAGCGTAGCGCCGGGACAGGCAATGTACTTC
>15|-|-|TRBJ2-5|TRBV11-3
CASSLIRSVQETQYF
TGTGCCAGCAGCTTAATTCGGTCAGTCCAAGAGACCCAGTACTTC
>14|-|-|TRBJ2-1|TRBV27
CASTPNGHYNEQFF
TGTGCCAGCACCCCGAACGGGCATTACAATGAGCAGTTCTTC
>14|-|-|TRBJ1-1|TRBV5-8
CASSLAGGSTEAFF
TGTGCCAGCAGCTTGGCCGGGGGAAGTACTGAAGCTTTCTTT
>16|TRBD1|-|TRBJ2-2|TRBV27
CASSPRTGGGTGELFF
TGTGCCAGCAGTCCAAGGACAGGGGGAGGCACCGGGGAGCTGTTTTTT
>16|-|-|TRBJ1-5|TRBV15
CATSRDREISNQPQHF
TGTGCCACCAGCAGAGATAGGGAAATCTCCAATCAGCCCCAGCATTTT
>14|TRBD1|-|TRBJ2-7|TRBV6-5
CASSPGQGAGEQYF
TGTGCCAGCAGCCCAGGACAGGGGGCGGGAGAGCAGTACTTC
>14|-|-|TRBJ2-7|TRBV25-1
CASSEPSQGDEQYF
TGTGCCAGCAGCGAACCATCGCAGGGAGACGAGCAGTACTTC
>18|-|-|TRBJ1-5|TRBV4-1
CASSQDPGGITANQPQHF
TGCGCCAGCAGCCAAGATCCTGGGGGAATAACTGCCAATCAGCCCCAGCATTTT
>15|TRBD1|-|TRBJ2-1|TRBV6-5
CASSPSGQGVDEQFF
TGTGCCAGCAGCCCATCGGGACAGGGGGTGGATGAGCAGTTCTTC
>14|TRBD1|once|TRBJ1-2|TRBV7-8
CASSEDREGYGYTF
TGTGCCAGCAGCGAGGACAGGGAGGGCTATGGCTACACCTTC
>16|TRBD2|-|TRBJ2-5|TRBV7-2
CASSFPRGRAEETQYF
TGTGCCAGCAGCTTCCCCCGGGGGAGGGCAGAGGAGACCCAGTACTTC
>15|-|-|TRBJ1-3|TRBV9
CASSVGGSPGNTIYF
TGTGCCAGCAGCGTAGGGGGATCTCCTGGAAACACCATATATTTT
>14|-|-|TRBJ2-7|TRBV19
CASSKQDSSYEQYF
TGTGCCAGTAGTAAGCAGGACAGCTCCTACGAGCAGTACTTC
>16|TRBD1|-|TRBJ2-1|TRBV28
CASSSGTGVLYHEQFF
TGTGCCAGCAGTTCAGGGACAGGGGTCCTCTATCATGAGCAGTTCTTC